This T cell receptor (beta chain) is drawn from a study of human T cells and chemical hapten exposure. This clonotype was detected only a few times. The V gene's germline CDR1 is MDHEN and CDR2 SYDVKM. CDR3 length: 16 amino acids. Germline trimming cut 5 bases from V and 7 bases from J; bases unmatched to any gene: 10. The sample's time point: patch test 1, 2 weeks after DPC sensitization. The treatment here: therapeutic diphenylcyclopropenone sensitization with weekly scalp DPC. A single record per CDR3 protein comes from TCRdb applying MiXCR to the RACE reads. The sample yields around 150,000 distinct CDR3 sequences, 13% to 15% seen once.

The rearrangement joins TRBV28 to TRBJ2-1; 11 bases match TRBD1. Specimen: whole blood, collected in connection with sensitization to the hapten diphenylcyclopropenone (DPC). This sequence originates from a woman aged 25 to 39 with alopecia areata. Some clones in this sample may be carry-over from other donors' samples. The CDR3 sequence: CASSVSGTGGWNEQFF. The CDR3 DNA reads as TGTGCCAGCAGTGTCTCCGGGACAGGGGGTTGGAATGAGCAGTTCTTC.